The TCR beta chain described here comes from a study of monozygotic twins with inflammatory bowel disease. About this clonotype: Its antigen is currently unknown.

The germline gives CDR1 MNHEY, CDR2 SMNVEV (reference sequence). The CDR3 is made up of 15 amino acids. Overall study results and limits: Treatment differences in immunosuppression may have added variability to the repertoires of patients.

Per-sample cDNA came from eight separate reactions. Following a re-call of the 5' RACE reads, TCRdb has one entry per CDR3 protein and lacks DNA. The specimen's table records roughly 300,000 distinct CDR3 sequences. This receptor was obtained from a human donor with ulcerative colitis or Crohn's disease, or a healthy co-twin of an affected twin (not recorded which). The sequenced sample consisted of blood. J is TRBJ2-7 and V is TRBV27; checking the TCRdb D call of TRBD1 is not possible without DNA. The CDR3 reads CASTPMGGSGYEQYF.